A selection of T cell receptor beta chains follows, all from one sample in a study of shared clonotypes between healthy human individuals. The assay was immunoSEQ multiplex PCR, and TCRdb's table has in-frame clones only and misses some. The repertoire includes roughly 640,000 clones, around 97% of them detected once, and 0.057% sits in the top ten. The specimen was naive CD4+ T cells sorted from blood. The receptors were sampled from a woman in her 30s in good health. CDR3s include the opening cysteine and the closing phenylalanine or tryptophan. The order of the fields is J gene, clone size, D gene, V gene, CDR3 DNA, CDR3 protein. The D gene is left open where the match is weak. Rows give clone size only sometimes, using once, few, many, or a class for an expanded clone.

j_gene: TRBJ2-2; abundance: NA; d_gene: NA; v_gene: TRBV5-6; CDR3nt: TGTGCCAGCAGCCTGGTACCAGAGAGGAACACCGGGGAGCTGTTTTTT; CDR3aa: CASSLVPERNTGELFF
j_gene: TRBJ1-2; abundance: NA; d_gene: NA; v_gene: TRBV9; CDR3nt: TGTGCCAGCAGCCCGCGCCACAGGGCCCAGGGTGGCTACACCTTC; CDR3aa: CASSPRHRAQGGYTF
j_gene: TRBJ1-3; abundance: NA; d_gene: NA; v_gene: TRBV19; CDR3nt: TGTGCCAGTAGTATAAAGGAGTCCCAAGGAAACACCATATATTTT; CDR3aa: CASSIKESQGNTIYF
j_gene: TRBJ1-2; abundance: NA; d_gene: NA; v_gene: TRBV6-4; CDR3nt: TGTGCCAGCGAAAGAGGACCATCGTCCTATGGCTACACCTTC; CDR3aa: CASERGPSSYGYTF
j_gene: TRBJ2-5; abundance: NA; d_gene: NA; v_gene: TRBV27; CDR3nt: TGTGCCAGGTGGGGGTTCGGGTTTCCAGAGACCCAGTACTTC; CDR3aa: CARWGFGFPETQYF
j_gene: TRBJ2-3; abundance: NA; d_gene: NA; v_gene: TRBV2; CDR3nt: TGTGCCAGCCGCTCGGTGGGCACAGATACGCAGTATTTT; CDR3aa: CASRSVGTDTQYF
j_gene: TRBJ2-5; abundance: NA; d_gene: NA; v_gene: TRBV14; CDR3nt: TGTGCCAGCAGCCGACAGTTACAAGAGACCCAGTACTTC; CDR3aa: CASSRQLQETQYF
j_gene: TRBJ2-1; abundance: NA; d_gene: NA; v_gene: TRBV29-1; CDR3nt: TGCAGCGTTGAAGATCTGGGGACGGACCCGCAGTTCTTC; CDR3aa: CSVEDLGTDPQFF
j_gene: TRBJ2-2; abundance: NA; d_gene: TRBD2; v_gene: TRBV29-1; CDR3nt: TGCAGCGTGGGACTAGGGGGAAACACCGGGGAGCTGTTTTTT; CDR3aa: CSVGLGGNTGELFF
j_gene: TRBJ2-7; abundance: NA; d_gene: NA; v_gene: TRBV28; CDR3nt: TGTGCCAGTACAGGAAACAGGCGGACCTACGAGCAGTACTTC; CDR3aa: CASTGNRRTYEQYF
j_gene: TRBJ2-1; abundance: NA; d_gene: TRBD2; v_gene: TRBV6-6; CDR3nt: TGTGCCAGCAGTTCTCGAGATAGCGGGAGGTCTGAGCAGTTCTTC; CDR3aa: CASSSRDSGRSEQFF
j_gene: TRBJ2-7; abundance: NA; d_gene: NA; v_gene: TRBV5-4; CDR3nt: TGTGCCAGCAGCTTGGATGGATCTTCGATTTATTACGAGCAGTACTTC; CDR3aa: CASSLDGSSIYYEQYF
j_gene: TRBJ2-5; abundance: NA; d_gene: NA; v_gene: TRBV7-7; CDR3nt: TGTGCCAGCAGCAGGGGGTCAGAGACCCAGTACTTC; CDR3aa: CASSRGSETQYF
j_gene: TRBJ2-5; abundance: once; d_gene: NA; v_gene: TRBV19; CDR3nt: TGTGCCAGTAGGCAACAGGGTAACCAAGAGACCCAGTACTTC; CDR3aa: CASRQQGNQETQYF
j_gene: TRBJ1-5; abundance: NA; d_gene: NA; v_gene: TRBV28; CDR3nt: TGTGCCAGCAGGAGGGACAGCAATCAGCCCCAGCATTTT; CDR3aa: CASRRDSNQPQHF
j_gene: TRBJ1-6; abundance: NA; d_gene: NA; v_gene: TRBV10-3; CDR3nt: TGTGCCATCAGTCCCGAGGGCTCACCCCTCCACTTT; CDR3aa: CAISPEGSPLHF
j_gene: TRBJ1-4; abundance: NA; d_gene: NA; v_gene: TRBV5-1; CDR3nt: TGCGCCAGCAGCTTGAACGAGGGAAAACTGTTTTTT; CDR3aa: CASSLNEGKLFF
j_gene: TRBJ2-7; abundance: NA; d_gene: TRBD2; v_gene: TRBV19; CDR3nt: TGTGCCAGTAGTCAGCGGACTAGCGGGATAGCCTACGAGCAGTACTTC; CDR3aa: CASSQRTSGIAYEQYF
j_gene: TRBJ2-1; abundance: NA; d_gene: TRBD2; v_gene: TRBV27; CDR3nt: TGTGCCAGCAGTTTTATAGCGGGAGAAGGCAATGAGCAGTTCTTC; CDR3aa: CASSFIAGEGNEQFF
j_gene: TRBJ1-5; abundance: NA; d_gene: NA; v_gene: TRBV28; CDR3nt: TGTGCCAGCACCTCTAATCAGCCCCAGCATTTT; CDR3aa: CASTSNQPQHF
j_gene: TRBJ1-4; abundance: NA; d_gene: TRBD1; v_gene: TRBV6-4; CDR3nt: TGTGCCAGCAGTGCGGACAGGGATAGCGAAAAACTGTTTTTT; CDR3aa: CASSADRDSEKLFF
j_gene: TRBJ1-6; abundance: NA; d_gene: NA; v_gene: TRBV27; CDR3nt: TGTGCCAGCAGTTTATTGAGGGGGAAAGATTCACCCCTCCACTTT; CDR3aa: CASSLLRGKDSPLHF
j_gene: TRBJ1-1; abundance: NA; d_gene: NA; v_gene: TRBV27; CDR3nt: TGTGCCAGCAGTTTATCCACACGGTCAAGTAAAGCTTTCTTT; CDR3aa: CASSLSTRSSKAFF
j_gene: TRBJ2-5; abundance: NA; d_gene: NA; v_gene: TRBV27; CDR3nt: TGTGCCAGCAGTTTGGGGCTAGCGCGGAGGGAGACCCAGTACTTC; CDR3aa: CASSLGLARRETQYF
j_gene: TRBJ2-2; abundance: NA; d_gene: TRBD1; v_gene: TRBV14; CDR3nt: TGTGCCAGCAGCCAAACAGGGGGCGTTAGCACCGGGGAGCTGTTTTTT; CDR3aa: CASSQTGGVSTGELFF
j_gene: TRBJ1-5; abundance: once; d_gene: NA; v_gene: TRBV10-2; CDR3nt: TGCGCCAGCAAGGGCGGGTCGGATAGCAATCAGCCCCAGCATTTT; CDR3aa: CASKGGSDSNQPQHF
j_gene: TRBJ1-1; abundance: NA; d_gene: NA; v_gene: TRBV19; CDR3nt: TGTGCCAGTACCTTAGGGGGTTTTTACACTGAAGCTTTCTTT; CDR3aa: CASTLGGFYTEAFF
j_gene: TRBJ1-6; abundance: NA; d_gene: NA; v_gene: TRBV29-1; CDR3nt: TGCAGCGTTGATCCGGGATCAGGTTCACCCCTCCACTTT; CDR3aa: CSVDPGSGSPLHF
j_gene: TRBJ1-4; abundance: NA; d_gene: TRBD1; v_gene: TRBV5-5; CDR3nt: TGTGCCAGCAGCCCCAGGGGGCCTACAACTAATGAAAAACTGTTTTTT; CDR3aa: CASSPRGPTTNEKLFF
j_gene: TRBJ2-1; abundance: NA; d_gene: NA; v_gene: TRBV2; CDR3nt: TGTGCCAGCAGTCCTCAGGGGCCTAGGTACAATGAGCAGTTCTTC; CDR3aa: CASSPQGPRYNEQFF
j_gene: TRBJ1-1; abundance: NA; d_gene: NA; v_gene: TRBV7-2; CDR3nt: TGTGCCAGCAGCTTAGTGGGGCCCACTGAAGCTTTCTTT; CDR3aa: CASSLVGPTEAFF
j_gene: TRBJ2-7; abundance: NA; d_gene: NA; v_gene: TRBV6-5; CDR3nt: TGTGCCAGCAGTTACGGGGGGCTGGGGTACGAGCAGTACTTC; CDR3aa: CASSYGGLGYEQYF
j_gene: TRBJ1-3; abundance: NA; d_gene: NA; v_gene: TRBV6-5; CDR3nt: TGTGCCAGCAGTACAAAGGGACGGAAAAACACCATATATTTT; CDR3aa: CASSTKGRKNTIYF
j_gene: TRBJ1-1; abundance: NA; d_gene: NA; v_gene: TRBV19; CDR3nt: TGTGCCAGTAGTATGCTGGGTCCAGGCACTGAAGCTTTCTTT; CDR3aa: CASSMLGPGTEAFF
j_gene: TRBJ2-1; abundance: NA; d_gene: NA; v_gene: TRBV14; CDR3nt: TGTGCCAGCAGCCTGGCTGAGTCTCCCTACAATGAGCAGTTCTTC; CDR3aa: CASSLAESPYNEQFF
j_gene: TRBJ2-7; abundance: NA; d_gene: NA; v_gene: TRBV4-1; CDR3nt: TGCGCCAGCAGCCAAGGTTCCCTAACAGGGCTACTGTTCTACGAGCAGTACTTC; CDR3aa: CASSQGSLTGLLFYEQYF
j_gene: TRBJ2-5; abundance: NA; d_gene: TRBD2; v_gene: TRBV4-1; CDR3nt: TGCGCCAGCAGCCAAGATCTAGCGGGAGTTGAGACCCAGTACTTC; CDR3aa: CASSQDLAGVETQYF
j_gene: TRBJ2-2; abundance: NA; d_gene: NA; v_gene: TRBV28; CDR3nt: TGTGCCAGCAGTTTGGGGACCGGGGAGCTGTTTTTT; CDR3aa: CASSLGTGELFF
j_gene: TRBJ1-2; abundance: once; d_gene: NA; v_gene: TRBV7-6; CDR3nt: TGTGCCAGCAGCCCAGTGGAGAACTATGGCTACACCTTC; CDR3aa: CASSPVENYGYTF
j_gene: TRBJ1-5; abundance: NA; d_gene: NA; v_gene: TRBV29-1; CDR3nt: TGCAGCGTGCGGGAGGGGCCTAATCAGCCCCAGCATTTT; CDR3aa: CSVREGPNQPQHF
j_gene: TRBJ2-1; abundance: NA; d_gene: TRBD2; v_gene: TRBV28; CDR3nt: TGTGCCAGCAGCTCCGGACTAGCACAGAATGAGCAGTTCTTC; CDR3aa: CASSSGLAQNEQFF
j_gene: TRBJ2-3; abundance: NA; d_gene: NA; v_gene: TRBV7-2; CDR3nt: TGTGCCAGCAGCTTAGCGCGGGGCACAGATACGCAGTATTTT; CDR3aa: CASSLARGTDTQYF
j_gene: TRBJ2-3; abundance: NA; d_gene: NA; v_gene: TRBV6-5; CDR3nt: TGTGCCAGCAGTGAGGGGGGGGCGGATACGCAGTATTTT; CDR3aa: CASSEGGADTQYF
j_gene: TRBJ1-5; abundance: NA; d_gene: NA; v_gene: TRBV18; CDR3nt: TGTGCCAGCTCACCAGGGGACTTCAATCAGCCCCAGCATTTT; CDR3aa: CASSPGDFNQPQHF
j_gene: TRBJ1-2; abundance: NA; d_gene: TRBD1; v_gene: TRBV28; CDR3nt: TGTGCCAGCAGTTTAACGATGCCAGGGGGGGCCTCTATCTATGGCTACACCTTC; CDR3aa: CASSLTMPGGASIYGYTF
j_gene: TRBJ2-7; abundance: NA; d_gene: TRBD1; v_gene: TRBV7-9; CDR3nt: TGTGCCAGCAGCTCGTATTTAGCAGGGGGCTCCTACGAGCAGTACTTC; CDR3aa: CASSSYLAGGSYEQYF
j_gene: TRBJ1-1; abundance: NA; d_gene: NA; v_gene: TRBV6-5; CDR3nt: TGTGCCAGCAGTTACTTTCAGAACACTGAAGCTTTCTTT; CDR3aa: CASSYFQNTEAFF
j_gene: TRBJ2-7; abundance: NA; d_gene: TRBD2; v_gene: TRBV6-5; CDR3nt: TGTGCCAGCAGAACGGGACTAGCATCGAACGAGCAGTACTTC; CDR3aa: CASRTGLASNEQYF
j_gene: TRBJ1-1; abundance: NA; d_gene: NA; v_gene: TRBV19; CDR3nt: TGTGCCAGTAGTCCCCCGCGGAAGAACACTGAAGCTTTCTTT; CDR3aa: CASSPPRKNTEAFF
j_gene: TRBJ2-5; abundance: NA; d_gene: TRBD1; v_gene: TRBV7-8; CDR3nt: TGTGCCAGCAGCCAGCCAGGGGGTCTGGAGACCCAGTACTTC; CDR3aa: CASSQPGGLETQYF
j_gene: TRBJ1-1; abundance: NA; d_gene: NA; v_gene: TRBV27; CDR3nt: TGTGCCAGCAGTTTAGCCCGGGAGAACACTGAAGCTTTCTTT; CDR3aa: CASSLARENTEAFF
j_gene: TRBJ2-7; abundance: NA; d_gene: TRBD2; v_gene: TRBV19; CDR3nt: TGTGCCAGTAGTATATGGCTAGCGGGAGGCGAGCAGTACTTC; CDR3aa: CASSIWLAGGEQYF
j_gene: TRBJ1-1; abundance: NA; d_gene: NA; v_gene: TRBV2; CDR3nt: TGTGCCACCTCGACAGAACTGAACACTGAAGCTTTCTTT; CDR3aa: CATSTELNTEAFF